This T cell receptor beta chain was recovered during a study of T cell responses to AZD1222 COVID-19 vaccine. The assay was immunoSEQ multiplex PCR, and TCRdb's table has in-frame clones only and misses some. The sample shows more than 150,000 clones, about 87% of them seen only once. Regarding the study as a whole: The breadth and depth of Spike-specific TCRs increased once two AZD1222 doses had been given.

The CDR3 is made up of 13 amino acids. The ends were cut back, 5 bases at V and 9 bases at J, with 14 bases in the middle. Germline V gene data show CDR1 as MNHEY and CDR2 as SVGEGT. Whether given at about 4 or about 12 weeks, second doses were pooled. A word on this clone: Its target is unknown.

V and J are TRBV6-2 or TRBV6-3 and TRBJ2-1; D gene ambiguous. Here the sequenced sample was peripheral blood, taken 28 days after the second AZD1222 dose. The TCR sequence derives from an adult who received the AZD1222 COVID-19 vaccine. CDR3 loop: CASSLGTPLEQFF. The CDR3 nucleotides are TGTGCCAGCAGTCTCGGCACTCCCCTTGAGCAGTTCTTC.